These T cell receptor beta chains were read from a single sample in a study of blood T cells in healthy people across ages. TCRdb recomputed calls from the 5' RACE reads with MiXCR, one row per CDR3 protein. The sample has around 1.5 million distinct CDR3 sequences; 34% are singletons. Material: blood. Receptors were obtained from a woman aged 25 to 39 in good health. Both conserved end residues are part of each CDR3. D genes are given only for firm matches. Size is stated for part of the rows, as once, few or many counts, or as a class when the clone is expanded.

DNA,CDR3,J,V,size,D
TGCAGTGCTCTGGGACTAGCGGACACCGGGGAGCTGTTTTTT,CSALGLADTGELFF,TRBJ2-2,TRBV20-1,few,TRBD2
TGTGCCAGTAGTATAGATCGGGACAGGGATAATCAGCCCCAGCATTTT,CASSIDRDRDNQPQHF,TRBJ1-5,TRBV19,once,TRBD1
TGTGCCAGCAGGTCCGTGGGGGGCGACGAGCGGTACTTC,CASRSVGGDERYF,TRBJ2-5,TRBV6-5,NA,NA
TGTGCCAGCAGCCATCCCTTAGCGGGGACTAGCACAGATACGCAGTATTTT,CASSHPLAGTSTDTQYF,TRBJ2-3,TRBV4-2,few,TRBD2
TGCGCCAGCAGCCAAGGATTGGGCGGGGGGGACAGAAACATTCAGTACTTC,CASSQGLGGGDRNIQYF,TRBJ2-4,TRBV4-1,NA,TRBD2
TGTGCCAGCAGCCAAGTAGAGGACGCCTACGAGCAGTACTTC,CASSQVEDAYEQYF,TRBJ2-7,TRBV3-1,once,NA
TGCAGTGCTAGAGACCGACAGGGGTCGGGCACAGATACGCAGTATTTT,CSARDRQGSGTDTQYF,TRBJ2-3,TRBV20-1,few,TRBD1
TGTGCCAGCGGGTACGGCACAGATACGCAGTATTTT,CASGYGTDTQYF,TRBJ2-3,TRBV7-3,few,NA
TGTGCCACCCGGGGACTAGCGGGCGGGACCGGGGAGCTGTTTTTT,CATRGLAGGTGELFF,TRBJ2-2,TRBV7-7,NA,TRBD2
TGTGCCAGCAGTGAGGGGTTCTTTGCTAATGAAAAACTGTTTTTT,CASSEGFFANEKLFF,TRBJ1-4,TRBV6-1,NA,NA
TGCAGTGCTACCGACGGGTCGCCTGGCTGCACCTTC,CSATDGSPGCTF,TRBJ1-2,TRBV20-1,NA,NA
TGTGCCAGCAGTTTCCAGACAATGGGACGCGAGCAGTACTTC,CASSFQTMGREQYF,TRBJ2-7,TRBV27,few,NA
TGCGCCAGCAGACCGGGGACAGGTCCTTCACCCCTCCACTTT,CASRPGTGPSPLHF,TRBJ1-6,TRBV5-1,few,TRBD1
TGCGCCAGCAGCCGCTTAGCGGGAGGGCATCAAGAGACCCAGTACTTC,CASSRLAGGHQETQYF,TRBJ2-5,TRBV4-1,few,TRBD2
TGTGCCAGCAGTTCCCCTCTGGAGCGGCATAGCAATGGGCAGTTCTTC,CASSSPLERHSNGQFF,TRBJ2-1,TRBV6-5,NA,NA
TGCGCCAGCAGCCCTATAGTTGGCGATGAGCAGTTCTTC,CASSPIVGDEQFF,TRBJ2-1,TRBV4-1,many,NA
TGTGCCAGCAGTTTGACAGGGGTAGATACGCAGTATTTT,CASSLTGVDTQYF,TRBJ2-3,TRBV5-4,few,TRBD1
TGCAGTGCTAGAGGCGAGGGGGCAGCTAACTATGGCTACACCTTC,CSARGEGAANYGYTF,TRBJ1-2,TRBV20-1,NA,TRBD1
TGTGCCAGCTCAAAGAATCCGGGACAGGTGAACTCACCCCTCCACTTT,CASSKNPGQVNSPLHF,TRBJ1-6,TRBV18,NA,TRBD1
TGCAGTGCGGAGAGCCAGGGACCTGAAGCTTTCTTT,CSAESQGPEAFF,TRBJ1-1,TRBV20-1,few,NA
TGTGCCGGCAGCACTCAGGGGGCTCGCCTTCGCCACTATGGCTACACCTTC,CAGSTQGARLRHYGYTF,TRBJ1-2,TRBV6-6,NA,TRBD1
TGTGCCAGCAGTTTATCTAGCGGGAGTTACTACGAGCAGTACTTC,CASSLSSGSYYEQYF,TRBJ2-7,TRBV27,few,TRBD2
TGTGCCAGCAGCACCCGACTGACGGGTAACTATGGCTACACCTTC,CASSTRLTGNYGYTF,TRBJ1-2,TRBV21-1,NA,NA
TGTGCCAGCAGTTTATACCCGGGAGGACAATTTTACGAGCAGTACTTC,CASSLYPGGQFYEQYF,TRBJ2-7,TRBV27,few,TRBD2
TGCAGTGCTAGCAGTCCCAGCTCCTACGAGCAGTACTTC,CSASSPSSYEQYF,TRBJ2-7,TRBV20-1,few,NA
TGTGCCAGCAGCTTAGCGAATGGGCTTGCAGATACGCAGTATTTT,CASSLANGLADTQYF,TRBJ2-3,TRBV7-9,few,NA
TGCAGTGCTAGGGGGGACTCCTACGAGCAGTACTTC,CSARGDSYEQYF,TRBJ2-7,TRBV20-1,many,NA